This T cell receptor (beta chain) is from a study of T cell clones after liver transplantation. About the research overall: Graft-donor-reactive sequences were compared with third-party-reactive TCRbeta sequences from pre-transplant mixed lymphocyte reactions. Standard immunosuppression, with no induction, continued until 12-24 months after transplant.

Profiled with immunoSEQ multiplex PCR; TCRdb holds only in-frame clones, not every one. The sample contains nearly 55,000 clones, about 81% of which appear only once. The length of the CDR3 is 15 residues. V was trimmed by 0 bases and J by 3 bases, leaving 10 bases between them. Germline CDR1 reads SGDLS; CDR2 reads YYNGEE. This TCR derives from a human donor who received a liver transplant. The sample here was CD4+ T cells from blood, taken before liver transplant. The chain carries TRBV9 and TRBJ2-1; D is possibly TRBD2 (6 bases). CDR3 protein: CASSVGDSLYNEQFF. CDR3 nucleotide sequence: TGTGCCAGCAGCGTAGGGGACTCCCTCTACAATGAGCAGTTCTTC. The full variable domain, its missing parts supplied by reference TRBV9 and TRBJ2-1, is DSGVTQTPKHLITATGQRVTLRCSPRSGDLSVYWYQQSLDQGLQFLIQYYNGEERAKGNILERFSAQQFPDLHSELNLSSLELGDSALYFCASSVGDSLYNEQFFGPGTRLTVL.